What follows are 2 T cell receptor beta chains derived from one specimen sequenced in a study of identical twins. TCRdb analysed the 5' RACE reads with MiXCR anew, one entry per CDR3 protein. The table lists about 790,000 distinct CDR3 sequences, over 15% of them singletons. These data were also filed under a second study, of T cells expressing NK-cell markers.

Material: PBMCs. These receptors were obtained from a woman younger than 30 in good health.

This clonotype was observed many times. This sequence joins TRBV12-3 or TRBV12-4 and TRBJ1-3, with TRBD1 matching 7 bases. V shed 7 bases, J shed 9 bases, and the junction held 12 bases outside the gene matches. This CDR3 has 14 amino acids. CDR3 sequence reads: CASNHGWQGGTIYF. The CDR3 region has the DNA TGTGCCAGCAACCACGGGTGGCAGGGGGGCACCATATATTTT.

The CDR3 loop reads CASSPSGATSTDTQYF. CDR3 in DNA: TGTGCCAGCAGTCCGAGCGGGGCCACTAGCACAGATACGCAGTATTTT. The gene calls are TRBV12-3 or TRBV12-4 and TRBJ2-3; 7 bases align to TRBD2. This CDR3 is built from 16 residues. The V gene end was trimmed by 5 bases and the J gene end by 0 bases; junction bases not matched to a gene: 8.